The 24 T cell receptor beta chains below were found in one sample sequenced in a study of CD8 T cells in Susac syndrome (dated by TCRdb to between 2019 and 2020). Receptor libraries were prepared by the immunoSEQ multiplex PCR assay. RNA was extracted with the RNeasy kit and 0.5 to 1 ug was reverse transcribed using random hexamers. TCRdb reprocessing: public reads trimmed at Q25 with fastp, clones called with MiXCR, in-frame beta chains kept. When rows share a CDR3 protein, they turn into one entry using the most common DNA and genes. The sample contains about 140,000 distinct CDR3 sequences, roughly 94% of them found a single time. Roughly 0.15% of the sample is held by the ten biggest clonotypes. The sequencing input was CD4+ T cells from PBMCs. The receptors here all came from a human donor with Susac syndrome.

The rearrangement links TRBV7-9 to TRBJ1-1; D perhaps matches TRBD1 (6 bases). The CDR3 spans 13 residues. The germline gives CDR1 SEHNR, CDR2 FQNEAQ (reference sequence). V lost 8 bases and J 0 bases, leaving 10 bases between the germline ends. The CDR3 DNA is TGTGCCAGCCGGGACACTATGAACACTGAAGCTTTCTTT. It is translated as CASRDTMNTEAFF.

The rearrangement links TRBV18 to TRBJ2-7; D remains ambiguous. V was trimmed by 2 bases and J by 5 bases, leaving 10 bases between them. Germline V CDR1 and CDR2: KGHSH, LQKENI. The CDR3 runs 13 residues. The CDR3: CASSPTSGHEQYF. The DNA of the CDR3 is TGTGCCAGCTCACCAACCTCAGGTCACGAGCAGTACTTC.

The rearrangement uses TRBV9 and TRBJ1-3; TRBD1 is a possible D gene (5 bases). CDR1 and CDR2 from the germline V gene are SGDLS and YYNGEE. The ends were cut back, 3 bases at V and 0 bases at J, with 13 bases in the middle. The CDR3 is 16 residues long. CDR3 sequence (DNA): TGTGCCAGCAGCGATACGGGGCCGATCTCTGGAAACACCATATATTTT. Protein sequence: CASSDTGPISGNTIYF. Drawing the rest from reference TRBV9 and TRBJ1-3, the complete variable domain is DSGVTQTPKHLITATGQRVTLRCSPRSGDLSVYWYQQSLDQGLQFLIQYYNGEERAKGNILERFSAQQFPDLHSELNLSSLELGDSALYFCASSDTGPISGNTIYFGEGSWLTVV.

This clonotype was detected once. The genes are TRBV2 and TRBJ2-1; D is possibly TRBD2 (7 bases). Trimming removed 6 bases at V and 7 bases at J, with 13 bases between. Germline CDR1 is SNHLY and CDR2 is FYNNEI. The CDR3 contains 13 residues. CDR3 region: CASRKQGGNEQFF. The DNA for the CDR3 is TGTGCCAGCAGAAAACAGGGAGGGAATGAGCAGTTCTTC.

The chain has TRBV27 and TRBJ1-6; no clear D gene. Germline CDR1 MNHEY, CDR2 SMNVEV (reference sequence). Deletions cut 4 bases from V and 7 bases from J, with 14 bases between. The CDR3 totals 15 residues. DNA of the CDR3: TGTGCCAGCAGTTCCAGGACGATCGGGAATTCACCCCTCCACTTT. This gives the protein CASSSRTIGNSPLHF.

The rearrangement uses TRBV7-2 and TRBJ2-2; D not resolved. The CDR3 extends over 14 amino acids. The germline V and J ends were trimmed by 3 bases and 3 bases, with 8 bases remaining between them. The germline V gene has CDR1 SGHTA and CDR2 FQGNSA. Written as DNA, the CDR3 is TGTGCCAGCAGCTTGGTGCGGTACACCGGGGAGCTGTTTTTT. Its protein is CASSLVRYTGELFF.

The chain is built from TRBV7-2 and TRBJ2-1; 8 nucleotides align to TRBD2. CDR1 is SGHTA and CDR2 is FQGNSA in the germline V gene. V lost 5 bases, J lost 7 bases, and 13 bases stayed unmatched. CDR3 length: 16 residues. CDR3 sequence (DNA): TGTGCCAGCAGCCGTGCGACGGGAGGGGCTTATAATGAGCAGTTCTTC. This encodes CASSRATGGAYNEQFF. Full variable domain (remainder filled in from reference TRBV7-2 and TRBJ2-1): GAGVSQSPSNKVTEKGKDVELRCDPISGHTALYWYRQSLGQGLEFLIYFQGNSAPDKSGLPSDRFSAERTGGSVSTLTIQRTQQEDSAVYLCASSRATGGAYNEQFFGPGTRLTVL.

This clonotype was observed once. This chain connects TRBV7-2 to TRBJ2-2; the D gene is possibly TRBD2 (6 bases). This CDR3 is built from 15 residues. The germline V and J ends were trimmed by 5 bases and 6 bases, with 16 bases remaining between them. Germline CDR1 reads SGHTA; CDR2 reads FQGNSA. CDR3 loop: CASSPRGLGAGELFF. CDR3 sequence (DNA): TGTGCCAGCAGCCCCCGGGGGTTGGGGGCCGGGGAGCTGTTTTTT.

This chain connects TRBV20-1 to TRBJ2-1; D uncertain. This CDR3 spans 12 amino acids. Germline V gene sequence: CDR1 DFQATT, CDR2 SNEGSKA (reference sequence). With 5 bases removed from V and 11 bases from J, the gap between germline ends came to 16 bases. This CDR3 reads CSAPFGGQKQFF. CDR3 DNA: TGCAGTGCTCCCTTCGGCGGCCAGAAGCAGTTCTTC.

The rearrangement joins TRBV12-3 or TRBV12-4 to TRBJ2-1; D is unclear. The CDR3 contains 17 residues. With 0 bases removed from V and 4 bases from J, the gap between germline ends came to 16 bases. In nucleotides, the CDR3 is TGTGCCAGCAGTTTAGCGCTGGTAGGAGTTGGATACAATGAGCAGTTCTTC. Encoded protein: CASSLALVGVGYNEQFF.

The CDR3 coding sequence is TGCAGTGCTAGTTATGCGGGCTCCTACAATGAGCAGTTCTTC. It yields the protein CSASYAGSYNEQFF. The genes are TRBV20-1 and TRBJ2-1, with D possibly being TRBD2 (5 bases). The V and J ends lost 3 bases and 0 bases respectively, with 9 bases between them. The CDR3 spans 14 residues. Germline CDR1 reads DFQATT; CDR2 reads SNEGSKA (reference sequence).

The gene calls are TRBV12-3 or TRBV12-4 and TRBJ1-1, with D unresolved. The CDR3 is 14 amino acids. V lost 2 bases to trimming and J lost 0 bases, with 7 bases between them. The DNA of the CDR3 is TGTGCCAGCAGTTTAATCCGAATGAACACTGAAGCTTTCTTT. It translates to CASSLIRMNTEAFF.

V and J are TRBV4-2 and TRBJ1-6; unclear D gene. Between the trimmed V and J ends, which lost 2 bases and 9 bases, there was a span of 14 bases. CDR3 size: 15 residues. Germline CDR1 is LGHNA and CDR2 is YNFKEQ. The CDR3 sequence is CASSQSHLGGSPLHF. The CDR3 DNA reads TGTGCCAGCAGCCAATCCCACCTCGGTGGTTCACCCCTCCACTTT.

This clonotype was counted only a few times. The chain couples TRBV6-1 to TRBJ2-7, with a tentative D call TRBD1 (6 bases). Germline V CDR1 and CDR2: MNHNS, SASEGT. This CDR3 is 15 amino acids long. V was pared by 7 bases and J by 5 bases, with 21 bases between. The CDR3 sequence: CASIIQGNSFNEQYF. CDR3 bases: TGTGCCAGCATAATTCAGGGGAACTCCTTCAACGAGCAGTACTTC.

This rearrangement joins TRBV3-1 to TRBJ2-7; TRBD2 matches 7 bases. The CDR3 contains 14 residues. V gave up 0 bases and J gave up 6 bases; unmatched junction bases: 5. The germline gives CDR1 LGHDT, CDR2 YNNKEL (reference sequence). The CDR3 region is CASSQEPGLREQYF. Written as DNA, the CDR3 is TGTGCCAGCAGCCAAGAACCGGGACTACGCGAGCAGTACTTC.

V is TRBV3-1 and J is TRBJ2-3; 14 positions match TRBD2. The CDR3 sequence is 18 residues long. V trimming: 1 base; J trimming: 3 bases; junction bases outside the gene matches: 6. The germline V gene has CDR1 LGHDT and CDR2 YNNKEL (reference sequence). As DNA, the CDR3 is TGTGCCAGCAGCCAAGGCGGACTAGCGGGGGGCCGTACAGATACGCAGTATTTT. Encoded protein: CASSQGGLAGGRTDTQYF.

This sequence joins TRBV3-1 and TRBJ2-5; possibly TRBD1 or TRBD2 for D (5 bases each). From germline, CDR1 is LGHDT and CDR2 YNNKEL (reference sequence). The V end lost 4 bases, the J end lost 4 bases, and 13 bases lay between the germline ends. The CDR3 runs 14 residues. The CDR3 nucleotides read TGTGCCAGCAGCCCGGGACCCGGCGGAGAGACCCAGTACTTC. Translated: CASSPGPGGETQYF.

The CDR3 DNA reads TGCGCCAGCAGCCAAGGACTAGAAGGCTACGAGCAGTACTTC. Encoded protein: CASSQGLEGYEQYF. This rearrangement joins TRBV4-3 to TRBJ2-7, with a tentative D call TRBD2 (6 bases). The ends were cut back, 1 base at V and 3 bases at J, with 10 bases in the middle. CDR1 and CDR2 (germline): LGHNA, YSLEER. The CDR3 runs to 14 residues.

The CDR3 DNA follows: TGTGCCAGCAGTAGGACGGAGTCTGGAAACACCATATATTTT. This sequence encodes CASSRTESGNTIYF. V and J are TRBV12-3 or TRBV12-4 and TRBJ1-3; no clear D. The CDR3 is 14 residues long. V lost 5 bases and J 1 base, leaving 9 bases between the germline ends.

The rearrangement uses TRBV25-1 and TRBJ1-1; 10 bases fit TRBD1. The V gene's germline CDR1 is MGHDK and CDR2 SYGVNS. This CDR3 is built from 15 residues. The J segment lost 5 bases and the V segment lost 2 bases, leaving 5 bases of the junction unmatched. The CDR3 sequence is CASSETGQGGTEAFF. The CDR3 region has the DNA TGTGCCAGCAGTGAAACCGGACAGGGGGGGACTGAAGCTTTCTTT.

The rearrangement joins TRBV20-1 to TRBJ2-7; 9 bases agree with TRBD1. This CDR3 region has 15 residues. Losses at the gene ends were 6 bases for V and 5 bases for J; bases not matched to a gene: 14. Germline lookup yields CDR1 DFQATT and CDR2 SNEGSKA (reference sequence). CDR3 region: CSAPRLDRGRNEQYF. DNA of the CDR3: TGCAGTGCCCCTAGGCTGGACAGGGGCCGGAACGAGCAGTACTTC.

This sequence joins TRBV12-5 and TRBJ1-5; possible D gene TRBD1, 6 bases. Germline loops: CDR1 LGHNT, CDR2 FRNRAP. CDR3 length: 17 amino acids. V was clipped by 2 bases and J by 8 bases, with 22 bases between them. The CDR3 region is CASGLPTRRGKAEPQHF. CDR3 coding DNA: TGTGCTAGTGGTTTGCCCACCCGCAGGGGCAAAGCGGAGCCCCAGCATTTT.

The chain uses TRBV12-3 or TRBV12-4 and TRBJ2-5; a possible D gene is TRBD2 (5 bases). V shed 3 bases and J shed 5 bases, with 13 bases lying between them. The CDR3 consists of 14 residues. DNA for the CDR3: TGTGCCAGCAGTTTTGGGCGGGCGAGTGAGACCCAGTACTTC. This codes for CASSFGRASETQYF.

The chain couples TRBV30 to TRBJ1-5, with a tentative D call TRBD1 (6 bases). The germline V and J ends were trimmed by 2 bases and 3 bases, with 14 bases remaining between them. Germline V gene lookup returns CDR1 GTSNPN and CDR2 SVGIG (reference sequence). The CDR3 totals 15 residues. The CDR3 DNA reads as TGTGCCTGGAGTTTAAGGGGGACACTCAATCAGCCCCAGCATTTT. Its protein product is CAWSLRGTLNQPQHF.